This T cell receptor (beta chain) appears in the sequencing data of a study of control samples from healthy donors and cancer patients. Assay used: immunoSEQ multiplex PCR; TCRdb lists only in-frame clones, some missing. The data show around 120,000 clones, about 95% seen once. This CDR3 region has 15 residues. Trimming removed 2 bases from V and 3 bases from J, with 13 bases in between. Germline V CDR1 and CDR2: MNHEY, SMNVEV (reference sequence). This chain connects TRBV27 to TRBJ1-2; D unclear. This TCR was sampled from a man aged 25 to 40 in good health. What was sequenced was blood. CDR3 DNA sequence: TGTGCCAGCAGTTTAGAGCATAGCGGATACTATGGCTACACCTTC. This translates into CASSLEHSGYYGYTF.